The 23 T cell receptor beta chains listed next were all sequenced from one sample in a study of PD-1 blockade in classical Hodgkin lymphoma. Only in-frame clones appear in the TCRdb table, and some are missing; sequencing was by immunoSEQ multiplex PCR. The sample lists some 43,000 clones; around 86% were seen once. Autologous stem cell transplantation was followed by relapse in every patient, and brentuximab vedotin exposure varied. Sequenced material: peripheral blood mononuclear cells (PBMCs), taken before the second cycle of nivolumab. The receptors originated from a human donor with classical Hodgkin lymphoma.

The V gene is TRBV27, the J gene TRBJ1-1; D is unclear. Germline assignment: CDR1 MNHEY and CDR2 SMNVEV (reference sequence). The CDR3 sequence is 16 residues long. Trimming shortened V by 7 bases and J by 4 bases, and 22 bases separated the two germline ends. The CDR3 loop reads CASTQRIGGSRTEAFF. CDR3 DNA: TGTGCCAGCACCCAAAGGATTGGAGGGAGTCGCACTGAAGCTTTCTTT.

The chain uses TRBV4-1 and TRBJ2-7, with 9 bases fitting TRBD2. CDR3 length: 22 residues. The germline gives CDR1 MGHRA, CDR2 YSYEKL. Trimming cost V 0 bases and J 0 bases; bases outside gene matches: 21. The CDR3 sequence: CASSQETWTVLPSSGTSYEQYF. CDR3 nucleotide sequence: TGCGCCAGCAGCCAAGAAACCTGGACAGTCCTTCCTTCTAGCGGGACCTCCTACGAGCAGTACTTC.

This clone has a single count. The CDR3 reads CASSPGGHGANVLTF. The CDR3 region has the DNA TGTGCCAGCAGCCCAGGCGGTCATGGGGCCAACGTCCTGACTTTC. The chain employs TRBV7-2 and TRBJ2-6; D not resolved. This CDR3 is built from 15 residues. Trimming took 5 bases from V and 3 from J, leaving 11 bases between them. Looked up from germline, CDR1 is SGHTA and CDR2 is FQGNSA.

This chain uses TRBV27 with TRBJ1-4; a possible D gene is TRBD1 (5 bases). The V end was cut by 1 base, the J end by 4 bases, with 16 bases between. Germline V CDR1 and CDR2: MNHEY, SMNVEV (reference sequence). The CDR3 totals 17 residues. CDR3 loop: CASSLLGPWRGNEKLFF. The CDR3 DNA reads TGTGCCAGCAGTTTATTGGGACCGTGGAGGGGTAATGAAAAACTGTTTTTT.

This clone turned up a few times. The V call is TRBV5-1, the J call TRBJ2-7; the D gene is possibly TRBD2 (5 bases). The CDR3 consists of 13 residues. Germline values: CDR1 SGHRS, CDR2 YFSETQ. Trimming removed 0 bases from V and 5 bases from J, with 9 bases in between. The CDR3 protein is CASSLALSDEQYF. The CDR3 DNA reads as TGCGCCAGCAGCTTGGCCCTTAGCGACGAGCAGTACTTC.

This clone has just one count. This chain joins TRBV6-6 and TRBJ1-4; D unresolved. The CDR3 has 13 amino acids. V was clipped by 3 bases and J by 3 bases, with 5 bases between them. CDR1 and CDR2 from the germline V gene are MNHNY and SVGAGI (reference sequence). CDR3 bases: TGTGCCAGCAGTTATCGGGCTAATGAAAAACTGTTTTTT. This gives the protein CASSYRANEKLFF.

The genes are TRBV9 and TRBJ2-7; D is undetermined. V lost 4 bases to trimming and J lost 3 bases, with 11 bases between them. This CDR3 region has 13 residues. From germline, CDR1 is SGDLS and CDR2 YYNGEE. CDR3 DNA: TGTGCCAGCAGCCCCCCTGGGGACTACGAGCAGTACTTC. This encodes CASSPPGDYEQYF.

This clone appeared a few times. The chain joins TRBV10-1 to TRBJ2-5; D assignment may be TRBD1 or TRBD2 (6 bases each). Between the trimmed V and J ends, which lost 3 bases and 2 bases, there was a span of 13 bases. In germline, CDR1 is WNHNN, CDR2 SYGVQD (reference sequence). The CDR3 sequence is 15 residues long. DNA for the CDR3: TGCGCCAGCAGTGATAGCGGAGGGGGGCAAGAGACCCAGTACTTC. It specifies CASSDSGGGQETQYF.

CDR3 region: CASSGGTSLKEQYF. The CDR3 DNA reads TGTGCCAGCAGTGGAGGGACTAGCCTCAAAGAGCAGTACTTC. The J gene is TRBJ2-7, the V gene TRBV27; 9 nucleotides match TRBD2. V shed 5 bases, J shed 7 bases, and the junction held 9 bases outside the gene matches. Per germline, CDR1 MNHEY and CDR2 SMNVEV (reference sequence). The CDR3 sequence is 14 residues long.

The gene calls are TRBV6-5 and TRBJ2-6; D gene ambiguous. Trimming took 2 bases from V and 0 from J, leaving 2 bases between them. Germline V CDR1 and CDR2: MNHEY, SVGAGI. The CDR3 is made up of 14 amino acids. CDR3 protein: CASSYSSGANVLTF. DNA for the CDR3: TGTGCCAGCAGTTACAGCTCTGGGGCCAACGTCCTGACTTTC.

The V gene is TRBV6-5, the J gene TRBJ2-3, with 8 nucleotides matching TRBD2. With V trimmed by 1 base and J by 0 bases, 3 bases remained unmatched. The V gene's germline CDR1 is MNHEY and CDR2 SVGAGI. This CDR3 has 16 amino acids. CDR3 nucleotides: TGTGCCAGCAGTTACTTCCCTAGCGGGAGCACAGATACGCAGTATTTT. It encodes CASSYFPSGSTDTQYF.

The chain joins TRBV29-1 to TRBJ2-7, with 12 bases matching TRBD1. The CDR3 consists of 13 residues. V lost 7 bases to trimming and J lost 6 bases; unmatched junction nucleotides: 7. Germline-derived CDR1 and CDR2 are SQVTM and ANQGSEA. The CDR3 protein is CSAAGTGGGEQYF. DNA for the CDR3: TGCAGCGCAGCCGGGACAGGGGGCGGCGAGCAGTACTTC.

The chain is built from TRBV13 and TRBJ2-3; 8 bases map to TRBD2. The germline gives CDR1 PRHDT, CDR2 FYEKMQ (reference sequence). After removal of 2 bases from V and 6 bases from J, the junction contained 22 bases not matched to a gene. The CDR3 length is 20 residues. The CDR3 region is CASSLFMAGGRLSTWDTQYF. The CDR3 nucleotides are TGTGCCAGCAGCTTATTTATGGCGGGGGGCCGATTAAGTACTTGGGATACGCAGTATTTT.

The chain joins TRBV27 to TRBJ2-7, with no clear D. Germline CDR1 is MNHEY and CDR2 is SMNVEV (reference sequence). The germline V and J ends were trimmed by 6 bases and 3 bases, with 18 bases remaining between them. This CDR3 is 15 amino acids long. The CDR3: CASSKIASSFYEQYF. The CDR3 region has the DNA TGTGCCAGCAGCAAGATCGCTAGTAGTTTCTACGAGCAGTACTTC.

The chain combines TRBV18 with TRBJ1-2; TRBD1 matches 9 bases. Trimming took 2 bases from V and 4 from J; bases not matched to a gene: 11. Germline CDR1 and CDR2: KGHSH and LQKENI. The CDR3 consists of 17 residues. CDR3 in amino acids: CASSPTPPGQGPYGYTF. The CDR3 DNA is TGTGCCAGCTCACCAACACCCCCGGGACAGGGCCCCTATGGCTACACCTTC.

As for this clone: Other DNA sequences in the same sample also yield this CDR3. This chain joins TRBV7-8 and TRBJ1-3; no clear D gene. There are 15 residues in the CDR3. The germline V and J ends were trimmed by 6 bases and 0 bases, with 12 bases remaining between them. Germline values: CDR1 SGHVS, CDR2 FQNEAQ. CDR3 DNA sequence: TGTGCCAGCAGTCAGGACGGCCGCTCTGGAAACACCATATATTTT. As protein: CASSQDGRSGNTIYF.

The V gene is TRBV4-2, the J gene TRBJ2-2, with TRBD2 identical over 16 bases. Per the germline V gene, CDR1 is LGHNA and CDR2 is YNFKEQ. Germline trimming cut 4 bases from V and 5 bases from J; bases unmatched to any gene: 4. The CDR3 has 17 amino acids. The CDR3: CASSPGLAGGRTGELFF. The CDR3 DNA is TGTGCCAGCAGCCCGGGACTAGCGGGAGGGAGGACCGGGGAGCTGTTTTTT.

The chain couples TRBV27 to TRBJ1-3; 7 bases fit TRBD1. With 1 base clipped from V and 1 base from J, the junction kept 16 bases outside the gene matches. This CDR3 contains 20 residues. Germline V gene data show CDR1 as MNHEY and CDR2 as SMNVEV (reference sequence). The CDR3 nucleotides are TGTGCCAGCAGTTTATTTCCCAGCGACAGGGTCGTCCGGTCTGGAAACACCATATATTTT. Its protein is CASSLFPSDRVVRSGNTIYF.

V usage is TRBV4-3 and J usage is TRBJ2-3, with 13 nucleotides matching TRBD2. Trimming took 1 base from V and 0 from J; bases not matched to a gene: 4. This CDR3 spans 18 amino acids. Germline lookup yields CDR1 LGHNA and CDR2 YSLEER. The CDR3 is CASSQGLAGGPSTDTQYF. The CDR3 nucleotides read TGCGCCAGCAGCCAAGGACTAGCGGGGGGCCCTAGCACAGATACGCAGTATTTT.

The rearrangement joins TRBV28 to TRBJ2-6; D unclear. V was pared by 7 bases and J by 2 bases, with 6 bases between. CDR1 is MDHEN, CDR2 SYDVKM, per germline. The CDR3 length is 13 residues. The CDR3 protein is CASTSPGANVLTF. CDR3 coding DNA: TGTGCCAGCACTTCCCCTGGGGCCAACGTCCTGACTTTC.

This chain joins TRBV4-1 and TRBJ2-7, with D perhaps TRBD1 (6 bases). V was cut by 1 base and J by 3 bases, with 13 bases left in between. From germline, CDR1 is MGHRA and CDR2 YSYEKL. CDR3 length: 15 amino acids. The CDR3: CASSQVSLGGYEQYF. CDR3 nucleotides: TGCGCCAGCAGCCAAGTCAGCCTAGGGGGCTACGAGCAGTACTTC.

V is TRBV10-3 and J is TRBJ2-5; TRBD1 aligns across 7 bases. Germline CDR1 is ENHRY and CDR2 is SYGVKD. V lost 4 bases, J lost 5 bases, and 4 bases stayed unmatched. The CDR3 sequence is 13 residues long. The CDR3: CAISGQGGETQYF. CDR3 sequence (DNA): TGTGCCATCAGTGGACAGGGTGGGGAGACCCAGTACTTC.

This chain connects TRBV10-1 to TRBJ2-7, with 13 nucleotides matching TRBD2. V lost 2 bases to trimming and J lost 5 bases; unmatched junction nucleotides: 3. This CDR3 spans 15 amino acids. CDR1 is WNHNN and CDR2 is SYGVQD in the germline V gene (reference sequence). The CDR3 region has the DNA TGCGCCAGCAGTGAGGGACTAGCGGGAGTCCACGAGCAGTACTTC. This encodes CASSEGLAGVHEQYF.